This TCR beta chain was obtained from a study of CXCR3-negative and CXCR3-positive naive CD8 T cells. Each TRB cDNA library was prepared by 5' RACE (with UMI labels). TCRdb re-called the 5' RACE reads and catalogs CDR3 proteins one per entry, DNA excluded. The sample spans over 70,000 distinct CDR3 sequences; the ten largest clones claim less than 0.6%. As regards this clonotype: Its antigen is currently unknown.

General observations from the study: Comparably high diversity was seen in both naive subsets, and much lower diversity in memory CD8+ cells. Fresh PBMCs were used in most assays, and CXCR3 expression partially decreased after cryopreservation. When CXCR3-positive naive cells were set against CXCR3-negative naive cells, the former had more hydrophobic TRB CDR3s.

The CDR3 is made up of 14 amino acids. Germline V gene lookup returns CDR1 KGHSH and CDR2 LQKENI. A CD45RO-CCR7+CD27+CD95- profile was what naive CD8+ T cells displayed. The rearrangement uses TRBV18 and TRBJ2-7; TCRdb reports TRBD2, a call that lacks DNA to check it against. The sequencing input was naive CXCR3+ CD8+ T cells from blood. Subset defined: CD45RO-CCR7+CD27+CD95- naive CD8+ T cells expressing CXCR3 (TNR3+). This sequence was found in a human donor in good health. Some clones in this sample may be carry-over from other donors' samples. The CDR3 region is CASSPIGLTYEQYF.